These T cell receptor beta chains were read from a single sample in a study of regulatory T cells in long-lasting Graves disease. MiXCR was run by TCRdb on the multiplex PCR reads, yielding one entry per CDR3 protein. Of around 400,000 distinct CDR3 sequences in the sample, around a fifth were seen once. The material was peripheral blood mononuclear cells (PBMCs), obtained when the disease was refractory, from a patient treated with antithyroid drugs. The receptors were gathered from a female donor with Graves disease. Each CDR3 is given without its conserved first and last residue. The order of the fields is CDR3 protein, V gene.

ASSSPRRDHRIPPQETQY TRBV28
ASRPQGTYGYT TRBV27
ASSYTGDTEAF TRBV12-3/TRBV12-4
ASTQREWAGANVLT TRBV4-2
SPLRRELRETQY TRBV20-1
ASTLVGVPLQETQY TRBV5-5
ASSLQGLAGGPYEQY TRBV28
ASSAGTSGTVEQF TRBV6-1
SAYSGLASKTQY TRBV20-1
ASAELAPPLNTGELF TRBV27
ASRETTGRQPSGANVLT TRBV28
ASSLSGHLYEQY TRBV6-2/TRBV6-3
ASRLAGSTDTQY TRBV7-3
ASTRLAIGAGELF TRBV19
ASSTKGDLIDNEQF TRBV28
ACGSSYNSPLH TRBV30
ASSPQAGRGESSYEQY TRBV25-1
ASSLGGQGAQPQH TRBV7-8
ASRLVETYEQY TRBV10-3
ASRMGPNTGELF TRBV6-2/TRBV6-3
SVEGTGDTEAF TRBV29-1
ASSLGGPGSYEQY TRBV5-1
ASSELAGTEAF TRBV6-1
ASSRLSGSNEQF TRBV28
ASREWISYNSPLH TRBV7-2
ASRPPGTSYEQY TRBV6-1
ASSLFQGEDYGYT TRBV11-2